A single sample is the source of the 18 T cell receptor beta chains below, sequenced in a study of PD-L1 blockade in urothelial cancer. Clones were sequenced by immunoSEQ multiplex PCR, and TCRdb holds only the in-frame ones, with some missing. The sample consists of over 65,000 clones, roughly 84% of them appearing once. This specimen consisted of PBMCs, obtained around atezolizumab (anti-PD-L1) treatment. These receptors were collected from a man aged 70 or older with urothelial cancer.

V gene TRBV5-6 combines with J gene TRBJ2-5; TRBD1 agrees at 9 bases. The germline CDR1 and CDR2 sequences are SGHDT and YYEEEE. Trimming removed 4 bases from V and 5 bases from J; junction bases left unmatched: 9. The CDR3 runs to 15 residues. Here the CDR3 DNA reads TGTGCCAGCAGCCCGCCGGGACAGGGTGGGGAGACCCAGTACTTC. Protein product: CASSPPGQGGETQYF.

The rearrangement links TRBV27 to TRBJ1-1; TRBD1 matches 7 bases. The length of the CDR3 is 15 residues. V shed 4 bases, J shed 0 bases, and the junction held 5 bases outside the gene matches. Germline V gives CDR1 MNHEY, CDR2 SMNVEV (reference sequence). This chain's CDR3 is CASSSYRGLNTEAFF. As DNA, the CDR3 is TGTGCCAGCAGTTCGTACAGGGGACTGAACACTGAAGCTTTCTTT.

CDR3 amino acids: CASRTVFPDTQYF. Here the CDR3 DNA reads TGTGCCAGCAGGACTGTATTCCCAGATACGCAGTATTTT. The rearrangement uses TRBV28 and TRBJ2-3, with D unresolved. Germline CDR1 MDHEN, CDR2 SYDVKM. Trimming left V 6 bases short and J 4 bases short, with 11 bases between. CDR3 length: 13 amino acids.

The rearrangement links TRBV15 to TRBJ1-4; 7 bases line up with TRBD1. The CDR3 contains 15 residues. Germline loops: CDR1 LNHNV, CDR2 YYDKDF (reference sequence). The junction had 2 bases not matched to a gene; V was cut back by 0 bases and J by 4 bases. The CDR3 nucleotides read TGTGCCACCAGCAGAGATCAGGGGGTTAATGAAAAACTGTTTTTT. Protein product: CATSRDQGVNEKLFF.

The chain uses TRBV5-6 and TRBJ1-4; no clear D gene. The CDR3 loop spans 14 amino acids. Germline CDR1 SGHDT, CDR2 YYEEEE. The V end lost 0 bases, the J end lost 4 bases, and 7 bases lay between the germline ends. This chain's CDR3 is CASSLAGSNEKLFF. In nucleotides, the CDR3 is TGTGCCAGCAGCTTGGCCGGGAGTAATGAAAAACTGTTTTTT.

V usage is TRBV7-8 and J usage is TRBJ2-7; 8 positions agree with TRBD2. Germline-derived CDR1 and CDR2 are SGHVS and FQNEAQ. The CDR3 loop spans 15 amino acids. Trimming took 5 bases from V and 6 from J; bases not matched to a gene: 12. CDR3 region: CASSQRAGVPGEQYF. DNA of the CDR3: TGTGCCAGCAGCCAAAGAGCGGGAGTTCCGGGCGAGCAGTACTTC.

The V and J genes are TRBV28 and TRBJ1-4, with D unresolved. This CDR3 spans 17 amino acids. Germline V gene lookup returns CDR1 MDHEN and CDR2 SYDVKM. V lost 4 bases to trimming and J lost 5 bases, with 20 bases between them. Here the CDR3 reads CASSSSPSVRRNEKLFF. The DNA for the CDR3 is TGTGCCAGCAGTTCCTCGCCCTCCGTCCGTCGGAATGAAAAACTGTTTTTT.

This clone was found a few times. The genes are TRBV15 and TRBJ1-1, with 8 nucleotides matching TRBD1. This CDR3 has 16 amino acids. V was pared by 1 base and J by 0 bases, with 4 bases of the junction left unmatched. The germline gives CDR1 LNHNV, CDR2 YYDKDF (reference sequence). CDR3 protein: CATSRGTGLMNTEAFF. The CDR3 DNA reads TGTGCCACCAGCAGAGGGACAGGGCTCATGAACACTGAAGCTTTCTTT. Drawing the rest from reference TRBV15 and TRBJ1-1, the complete variable domain is DAMVIQNPRYQVTQFGKPVTLSCSQTLNHNVMYWYQQKSSQAPKLLFHYYDKDFNNEADTPDNFQSRRPNTSFCFLDIRSPGLGDTAMYLCATSRGTGLMNTEAFFGQGTRLTVV.

The J gene is TRBJ2-7, the V gene TRBV7-2; 10 bases match TRBD2. Trimming at V came to 0 bases and at J to 1 base, leaving 6 bases not matched to a gene. CDR3 length: 17 residues. From germline, CDR1 is SGHTA and CDR2 FQGNSA. This chain's CDR3 is CASSLARSSGRSYEQYF. The CDR3 DNA reads TGTGCCAGCAGCTTAGCGCGGTCTAGCGGGAGATCCTACGAGCAGTACTTC.

The V call is TRBV4-1, the J call TRBJ2-3; 10 positions agree with TRBD2. Germline V gene data show CDR1 as MGHRA and CDR2 as YSYEKL. CDR3 length: 17 residues. The trim removed 0 bases at V and 4 bases at J, leaving 7 bases unmatched. The CDR3 sequence is CASSQEYPAGGPDTQYF. The CDR3 coding sequence is TGCGCCAGCAGCCAAGAATACCCAGCGGGAGGGCCAGATACGCAGTATTTT.

The rearrangement links TRBV5-4 to TRBJ2-6; D uncertain. The CDR3 is 15 amino acids. V was shortened by 1 base and J by 2 bases, with 7 bases between the two germline ends. The germline gives CDR1 SGHNT, CDR2 YYREEE (reference sequence). The CDR3 DNA reads as TGTGCCAGCAGCTTGAGTAGAGCTGGGGCCAACGTCCTGACTTTC. Translation gives CASSLSRAGANVLTF.

The chain combines TRBV7-3 with TRBJ2-5; weak D call: TRBD1 (6 bases). The CDR3 covers 15 residues. CDR1 SGHTA and CDR2 FQGTGA come from the germline V gene. V was shortened by 5 bases and J by 5 bases, with 18 bases between the two germline ends. The CDR3 region is CASSPTRGKMETQYF. CDR3 nucleotides: TGTGCCAGCAGCCCCACGAGGGGGAAAATGGAGACCCAGTACTTC.

The chain carries TRBV28 and TRBJ2-7; D might be TRBD2 (5 bases). Germline V gives CDR1 MDHEN, CDR2 SYDVKM. Trimming left V 2 bases short and J 7 bases short, with 15 bases between. This CDR3 has 14 residues. This CDR3 is CASSLGGGMYEQYF. The CDR3, as DNA: TGTGCCAGCAGTTTAGGTGGAGGAATGTATGAGCAGTACTTC. The entire variable domain, with the rest obtained from reference TRBV28 and TRBJ2-7, is as follows: DVKVTQSSRYLVKRTGEKVFLECVQDMDHENMFWYRQDPGLGLRLIYFSYDVKMKEKGDIPEGYSVSREKKERFSLILESASTNQTSMYLCASSLGGGMYEQYFGPGTRLTVT.

This clone is a singleton in its sample. The chain has TRBV7-7 and TRBJ2-7; maybe TRBD1 (6 bases). CDR1 is SSHAT and CDR2 is FNYEAQ in the germline V gene (reference sequence). The V end was cut by 6 bases, the J end by 7 bases, with 22 bases between. CDR3 size: 15 residues. CDR3 residues: CASSIGPDRPREQYF. The CDR3, as DNA: TGTGCCAGCAGTATCGGCCCCGACAGGCCTCGGGAGCAGTACTTC. Supplemented by reference TRBV7-7 and TRBJ2-7, the full variable domain reads GAGVSQSPRYKVTKRGQDVTLRCDPISSHATLYWYQQALGQGPEFLTYFNYEAQPDKSGLPSDRFSAERPEGSISTLTIQRTEQRDSAMYRCASSIGPDRPREQYFGPGTRLTVT.

This chain joins TRBV19 and TRBJ1-1, with 11 bases aligning to TRBD1. CDR3 length: 16 amino acids. From germline, CDR1 is LNHDA and CDR2 SQIVND (reference sequence). The V and J ends lost 3 bases and 1 base, in that order; junction bases with no gene match: 4. Here the CDR3 DNA reads TGTGCCAGTAGTATCGGACAGGGGGCGCGGAACACTGAAGCTTTCTTT. As protein: CASSIGQGARNTEAFF.

J is TRBJ2-5 and V is TRBV5-1; D uncertain. The CDR3 extends over 16 amino acids. Per germline, CDR1 SGHRS and CDR2 YFSETQ. Trimming left V 0 bases short and J 0 bases short, with 12 bases between. The CDR3, as DNA: TGCGCCAGCAGCTTGGCCTTAACAACCTACCAAGAGACCCAGTACTTC. Its protein is CASSLALTTYQETQYF.

The chain recombines TRBV5-6 with TRBJ2-5, with no clear D. This CDR3 region has 14 residues. Germline V gene data show CDR1 as SGHDT and CDR2 as YYEEEE. Trimming stripped 0 bases from V and 5 bases from J, with 11 bases between. The DNA of the CDR3 is TGTGCCAGCAGCTTGGCCCCATCCGAGGAGACCCAGTACTTC. Encoded protein: CASSLAPSEETQYF.

The chain has TRBV10-1 and TRBJ2-1; 7 nucleotides line up with TRBD2. This CDR3 spans 20 amino acids. J lost 0 bases, V lost 9 bases, and 23 bases had no gene match. Germline loops: CDR1 WNHNN, CDR2 SYGVQD (reference sequence). CDR3 in DNA: TGCGCCAGGGGGGGGAGGAAAAGATTCCGGCAATCCAGCTCCTACAATGAGCAGTTCTTC. The encoded protein is CARGGRKRFRQSSSYNEQFF.